The sequence of this T cell receptor (beta chain) was determined in a study of shared clonotypes between healthy human individuals. Trimming pared 4 bases from V and 5 bases from J, leaving 17 bases between. The CDR3 loop spans 15 amino acids. From germline, CDR1 is SGHTA and CDR2 FQGNSA. Whole-study results and caveats: Shared clonotypes: 4.5% to 6% naive CD4, around 3.5% naive CD8, less than 2.5% memory CD4, under 0.45% memory CD8. Rarefaction showed that sequencing of sorted subsets was incomplete (despite large depth). Lower generation probabilities were found for non-shared clonotypes than for those shared by all four donors.

This clone came up once. Antigen: not known. The method was immunoSEQ multiplex PCR; TCRdb's version includes in-frame clones alone and lacks a portion of them. This table has about 1.5 million clones, 98% appearing once. The rearrangement joins TRBV7-2 to TRBJ2-5; D not resolved. This receptor was obtained from a man between 25 and 39 years old in good health. Sequencing was done on a sample of naive CD4+ T cells sorted from blood. The sample's subset: CD45RA+ positively selected. DNA of the CDR3: TGTGCCAGCAGCTCTACTCGCGCCTTGAGGGAGACCCAGTACTTC. It translates to CASSSTRALRETQYF.